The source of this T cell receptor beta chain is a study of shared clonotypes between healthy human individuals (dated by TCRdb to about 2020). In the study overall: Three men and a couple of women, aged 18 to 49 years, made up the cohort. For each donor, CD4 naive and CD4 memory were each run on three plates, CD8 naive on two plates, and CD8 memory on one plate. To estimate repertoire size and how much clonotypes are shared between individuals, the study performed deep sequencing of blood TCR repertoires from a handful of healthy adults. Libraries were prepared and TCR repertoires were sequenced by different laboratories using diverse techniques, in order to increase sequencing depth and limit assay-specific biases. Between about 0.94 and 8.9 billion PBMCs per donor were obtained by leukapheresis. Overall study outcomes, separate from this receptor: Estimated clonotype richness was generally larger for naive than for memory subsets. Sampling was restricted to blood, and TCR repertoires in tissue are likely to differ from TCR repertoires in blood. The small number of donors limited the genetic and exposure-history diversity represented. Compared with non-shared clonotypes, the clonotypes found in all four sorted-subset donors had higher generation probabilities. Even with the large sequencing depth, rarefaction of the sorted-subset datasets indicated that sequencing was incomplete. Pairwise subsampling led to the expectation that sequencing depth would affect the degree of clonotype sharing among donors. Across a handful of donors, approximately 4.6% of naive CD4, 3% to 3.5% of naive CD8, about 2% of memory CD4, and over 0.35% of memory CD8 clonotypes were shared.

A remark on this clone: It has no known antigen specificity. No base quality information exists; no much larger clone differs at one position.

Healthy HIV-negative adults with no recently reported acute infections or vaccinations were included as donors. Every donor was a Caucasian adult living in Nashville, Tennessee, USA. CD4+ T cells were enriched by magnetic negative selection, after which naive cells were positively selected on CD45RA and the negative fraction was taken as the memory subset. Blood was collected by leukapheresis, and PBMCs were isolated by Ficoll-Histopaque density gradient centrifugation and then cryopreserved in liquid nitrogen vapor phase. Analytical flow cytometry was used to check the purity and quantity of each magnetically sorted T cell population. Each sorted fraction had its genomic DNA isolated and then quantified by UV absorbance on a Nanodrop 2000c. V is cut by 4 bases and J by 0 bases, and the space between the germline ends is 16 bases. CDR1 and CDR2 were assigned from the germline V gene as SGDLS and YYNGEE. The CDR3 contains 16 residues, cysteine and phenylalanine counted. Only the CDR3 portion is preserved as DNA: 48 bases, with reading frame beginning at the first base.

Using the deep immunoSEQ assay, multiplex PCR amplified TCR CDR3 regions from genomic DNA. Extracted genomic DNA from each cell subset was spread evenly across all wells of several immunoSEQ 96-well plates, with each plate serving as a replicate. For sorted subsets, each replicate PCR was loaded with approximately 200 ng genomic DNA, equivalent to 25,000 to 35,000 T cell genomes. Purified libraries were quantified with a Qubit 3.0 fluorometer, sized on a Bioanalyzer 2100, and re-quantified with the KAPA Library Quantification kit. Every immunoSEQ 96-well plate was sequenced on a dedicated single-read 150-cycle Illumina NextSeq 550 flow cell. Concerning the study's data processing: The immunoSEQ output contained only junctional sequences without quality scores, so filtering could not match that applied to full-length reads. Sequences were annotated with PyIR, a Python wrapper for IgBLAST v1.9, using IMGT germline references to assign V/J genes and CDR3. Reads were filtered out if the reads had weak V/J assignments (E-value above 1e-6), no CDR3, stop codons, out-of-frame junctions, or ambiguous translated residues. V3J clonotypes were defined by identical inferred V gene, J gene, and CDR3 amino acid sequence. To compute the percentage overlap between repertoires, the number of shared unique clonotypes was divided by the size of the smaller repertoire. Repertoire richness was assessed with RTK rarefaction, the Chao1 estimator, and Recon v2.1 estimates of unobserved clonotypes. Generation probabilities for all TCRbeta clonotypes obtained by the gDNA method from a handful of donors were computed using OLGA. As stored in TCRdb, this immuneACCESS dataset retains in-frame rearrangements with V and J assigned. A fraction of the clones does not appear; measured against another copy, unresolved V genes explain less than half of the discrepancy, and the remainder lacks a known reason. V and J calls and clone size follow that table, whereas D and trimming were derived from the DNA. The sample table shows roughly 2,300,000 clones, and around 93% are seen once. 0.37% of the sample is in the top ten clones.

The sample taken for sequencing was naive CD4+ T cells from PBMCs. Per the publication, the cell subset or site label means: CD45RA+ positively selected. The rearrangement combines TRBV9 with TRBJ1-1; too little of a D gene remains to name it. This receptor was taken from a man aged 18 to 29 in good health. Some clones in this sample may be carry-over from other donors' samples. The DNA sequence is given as TGTGCCAGCAGCCCAGGTATAGGCCACATGAACACTGAAGCTTTCTTT. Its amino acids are CASSPGIGHMNTEAFF. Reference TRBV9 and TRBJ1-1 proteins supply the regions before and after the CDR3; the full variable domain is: DSGVTQTPKHLITATGQRVTLRCSPRSGDLSVYWYQQSLDQGLQFLIQYYNGEERAKGNILERFSAQQFPDLHSELNLSSLELGDSALYFCASSPGIGHMNTEAFFGQGTRLTVV.